This entry is about one TCR beta chain. A read error may produce the germline difference seen at one junction end. This entry comes from a study of T cell repertoires in cytomegalovirus infection. One entry per CDR3 protein, called by TCRdb with MiXCR from the reads. Altogether just over 150,000 distinct CDR3 sequences are present, 20% to 30% being singletons, with the ten largest covering 10% to 11%. Per germline, CDR1 SGHVS and CDR2 FNYEAQ. The CDR3 totals 14 residues. V usage is TRBV7-6 and J usage is TRBJ2-5; D may match TRBD1 or TRBD2 (5 bases each). Sequencing input: PBMCs. The TCR comes from a human donor in good health (CMV status not recorded). Some clones in this sample may be carry-over from other donors' samples. CDR3 region: CASSLSGGGETLYF. In DNA form, the CDR3 reads TGTGCCAGCAGCCTATCGGGTGGGGGAGAGACCCTGTACTTC.